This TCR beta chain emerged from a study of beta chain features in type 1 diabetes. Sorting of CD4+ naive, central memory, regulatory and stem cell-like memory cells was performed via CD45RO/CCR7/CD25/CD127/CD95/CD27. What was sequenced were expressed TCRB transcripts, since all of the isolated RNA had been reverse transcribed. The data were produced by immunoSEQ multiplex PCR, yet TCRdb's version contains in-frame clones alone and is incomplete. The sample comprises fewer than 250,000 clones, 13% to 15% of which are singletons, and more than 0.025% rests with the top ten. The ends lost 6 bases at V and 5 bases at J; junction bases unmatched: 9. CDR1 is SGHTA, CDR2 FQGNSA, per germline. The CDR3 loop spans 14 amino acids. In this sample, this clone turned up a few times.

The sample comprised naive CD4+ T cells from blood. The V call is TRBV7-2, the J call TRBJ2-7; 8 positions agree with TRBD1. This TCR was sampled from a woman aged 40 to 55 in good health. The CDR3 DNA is TGTGCCAGCAGATCGGGGGCAGGGGGCGACGAGCAGTACTTC. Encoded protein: CASRSGAGGDEQYF.